The present entry profiles one T cell receptor beta chain with its context. The antigen is unknown. This entry belongs to a study of T cells in Graves' hyperthyroidism and ophthalmopathy. Study-wide points: Separating ophthalmopathy from stable hyperthyroidism was achieved by a 13 V-J model. The model predicted ophthalmopathy a median 6.5 months before onset. Most thyroid-expanded clonotypes above 0.001 were also found in blood.

Amplified TCR beta CDR3 regions derived from RNA transcripts. The HTBI primer set served for first-round RT-PCR of the TCR CDR3. MiXCR, run by TCRdb on the multiplex PCR reads, gives a single entry per CDR3 protein. This sample has some 490,000 distinct CDR3 sequences, with 22% found just once. Ophthalmopathy patients all had a Clinical Activity Score of at least 3, a NOSPECS grade of at least 4 and disease under 3 months old. The CDR3 extends over 13 amino acids. Trimming pared 0 bases from V and 6 bases from J, leaving 10 bases between. Germline CDR1 is SGHRS and CDR2 is YFSETQ. The chain joins TRBV5-1 to TRBJ2-7; TRBD1 might be the D (6 bases). Sequenced input: blood. This TCR was sampled from a woman in her 70s with Graves' ophthalmopathy. CDR3 sequence reads: CASSLEGRGEQYF. The DNA for the CDR3 is TGCGCCAGCAGCTTGGAGGGCAGGGGCGAGCAGTACTTC.